Following are 16 T cell receptor beta chains from one sample sequenced in a study of T cells in Graves' hyperthyroidism and ophthalmopathy. What was amplified from RNA transcripts were TCR beta CDR3 regions. HTBI primers were used for first-round RT-PCR of the TCR CDR3. Using its own MiXCR run on the multiplex PCR reads, TCRdb lists one record per CDR3 protein. Of about 480,000 distinct CDR3 sequences listed, around an eighth are singletons. Material: blood. These receptors came from a young woman with Graves' hyperthyroidism.

This clonotype was detected ten times or more. The V and J genes are TRBV6-1 and TRBJ2-7, with TRBD2 identical over 12 bases. Germline V gene data show CDR1 as MNHNS and CDR2 as SASEGT. J was trimmed by 2 bases and V by 10 bases; bases with no gene match: 9. This CDR3 region has 15 residues. In DNA, the CDR3 is TGTGCCATCGCCCTAGGACTAGCGGGGACCTACGAGCAGTACTTC. It encodes CAIALGLAGTYEQYF.

This clonotype appeared many times. V is TRBV19 and J is TRBJ2-3; 10 bases agree with TRBD2. CDR3 length: 15 amino acids. The germline gives CDR1 LNHDA, CDR2 SQIVND (reference sequence). Germline trimming cut 3 bases from V and 1 base from J; bases unmatched to any gene: 1. CDR3 sequence: CASSMGTSGTDTQYF. The DNA of the CDR3 is TGTGCCAGTAGTATGGGGACTAGCGGCACAGATACGCAGTATTTT.

This clonotype was seen more than once but under ten times. The chain recombines TRBV29-1 with TRBJ2-3; TRBD1 matches 9 bases. In germline, CDR1 is SQVTM, CDR2 ANQGSEA. The CDR3 runs 15 residues. V dropped 3 bases and J dropped 6; count of bases not matched to a gene: 10. The CDR3 coding sequence is TGCAGCGTTGAGAGAACGGACAGGGGCCACGATACGCAGTATTTT. Residues: CSVERTDRGHDTQYF.

This clonotype was observed at least ten times. The chain carries TRBV28 and TRBJ2-6; D unresolved. Germline lookup yields CDR1 MDHEN and CDR2 SYDVKM. V was clipped by 3 bases and J by 4 bases, with 16 bases between them. The CDR3 is made up of 17 amino acids. This CDR3 is CASSFFGFGAGANVLTF. As DNA, the CDR3 is TGTGCCAGCAGTTTCTTCGGTTTCGGCGCAGGGGCCAACGTCCTGACTTTC.

The chain carries TRBV12-3 or TRBV12-4 and TRBJ2-5; 12 bases align to TRBD2. After removal of 2 bases from V and 5 bases from J, the junction contained 9 bases not matched to a gene. This CDR3 is 17 amino acids long. CDR3 in DNA: TGTGCCAGCAGTTTAATACTAGCGGGAGGTACGCACGAGACCCAGTACTTC. Protein sequence: CASSLILAGGTHETQYF.

This chain links TRBV14 with TRBJ1-3; D is ambiguous. Germline-derived CDR1 and CDR2 are SGHDN and FVKESK. The CDR3 totals 17 residues. Trimming shortened V by 2 bases and J by 0 bases, and 14 bases separated the two germline ends. CDR3 DNA: TGTGCCAGCAGCCAAATTTCGGGGATTTCCTCTGGAAACACCATATATTTT. Amino acid sequence: CASSQISGISSGNTIYF. The variable domain in full, completed from reference TRBV14 and TRBJ1-3, reads EAGVTQFPSHSVIEKGQTVTLRCDPISGHDNLYWYRRVMGKEIKFLLHFVKESKQDESGMPNNRFLAERTGGTYSTLKVQPAELEDSGVYFCASSQISGISSGNTIYFGEGSWLTVV.

This clonotype was seen a few times. A read error is possible here, since a much larger clone lies one base away. V is TRBV2 and J is TRBJ1-5; D remains ambiguous. This CDR3 contains 12 residues. V was pared by 1 base and J by 9 bases, with 7 bases between. Germline assignment: CDR1 SNHLY and CDR2 FYNNEI. CDR3 coding DNA: TGTGCCAGCAGTGAAGGGTGGTGGCCCCAGCATTTT. Its translation is CASSEGWWPQHF.

This clonotype was observed many times. Here the CDR3 reads CASSVRRDGYNEQFF. DNA for the CDR3: TGTGCCAGCAGCGTACGGCGGGACGGCTACAATGAGCAGTTCTTC. V usage is TRBV9 and J usage is TRBJ2-1, with D maybe TRBD2 (6 bases). CDR1 is SGDLS, CDR2 YYNGEE, per germline. The CDR3 sequence is 15 residues long. Trimming removed 1 base at V and 3 bases at J, with 11 bases between.

This clonotype appeared many times. The J gene is TRBJ2-1, the V gene TRBV6-5, with D tentatively TRBD2 (6 bases). CDR3 length: 15 amino acids. CDR1 and CDR2 (germline): MNHEY, SVGAGI. V was clipped by 1 base and J by 10 bases, with 17 bases between them. This chain's CDR3 is CASSYYGSEAGEQFF. The CDR3 DNA follows: TGTGCCAGCAGTTACTACGGGAGTGAGGCTGGGGAGCAGTTCTTC.

About this clonotype: It may be a read error: a sequence one base away is much more abundant. This chain links TRBV19 with TRBJ2-7; perhaps TRBD1 as D (6 bases). The end of the DNA fits TRBJ2-1 better, so the J call may be wrong. Germline assignment: CDR1 LNHDA and CDR2 SQIVND (reference sequence). There are 15 residues in the CDR3. The DNA of the CDR3 is TGTGCCAGTAGTATGACAAGGACAGAAGACTACGAGCAGTTCTTC. Translated: CASSMTRTEDYEQFF.

V and J are TRBV5-1 and TRBJ2-5; 13 bases fit TRBD2. The trim removed 2 bases at V and 5 bases at J, leaving 21 bases unmatched. The length of the CDR3 is 21 residues. The germline gives CDR1 SGHRS, CDR2 YFSETQ. CDR3 residues: CASSFVGRPVGLAGVGETQYF. The DNA of the CDR3 is TGCGCCAGCAGCTTTGTTGGACGACCGGTAGGACTAGCGGGAGTAGGTGAGACCCAGTACTTC.

This clonotype appeared many times. The J gene is TRBJ2-1, the V gene TRBV12-3 or TRBV12-4; 8 bases map to TRBD1. There are 14 residues in the CDR3. V was pared by 6 bases and J by 8 bases, with 9 bases of the junction left unmatched. In DNA, the CDR3 is TGTGCCAGCAGACAGGGGGAAAACACGGATGAGCAGTTCTTC. Its translation is CASRQGENTDEQFF.

This chain joins TRBV5-5 and TRBJ1-1; D possibly corresponds to TRBD1 (6 bases). This CDR3 region has 17 residues. Trimming took 0 bases from V and 4 from J, leaving 19 bases between them. CDR1 and CDR2 (germline): SGHKS, YYEKEE (reference sequence). The CDR3 DNA sequence: TGTGCCAGCAGCTTGGTACAGGGAATTGTAGGGGGCACTGAAGCTTTCTTT. Protein product: CASSLVQGIVGGTEAFF.

This clonotype was observed a handful of times. The rearrangement links TRBV10-1 to TRBJ2-7; TRBD2 is a possible D gene (6 bases). Germline V lookup: CDR1 WNHNN, CDR2 SYGVQD (reference sequence). The V and J ends lost 2 bases and 4 bases respectively, with 15 bases between them. The CDR3 extends over 15 amino acids. This chain's CDR3 is CASSEGGTCCYEQYV. The CDR3 bases are TGCGCCAGCAGTGAGGGCGGGACCTGTTGTTACGAGCAGTACGTC.

This clonotype was detected many times. J is TRBJ1-1 and V is TRBV20-1; tentatively, D is TRBD1 (6 bases). V was clipped by 6 bases and J by 4 bases, with 18 bases between them. The CDR3 is 14 amino acids. Germline CDR1 DFQATT, CDR2 SNEGSKA (reference sequence). This CDR3 reads CSATRTGYRTEAFF. The CDR3 nucleotides are TGCAGTGCGACCCGAACAGGGTACCGCACTGAAGCTTTCTTT.

This clonotype occurred many times. The V call is TRBV20-1, the J call TRBJ2-1; D not resolved. The CDR3 consists of 13 residues. Deletions cut 0 bases from V and 4 bases from J, with 7 bases between. Germline loops: CDR1 DFQATT, CDR2 SNEGSKA (reference sequence). CDR3 nucleotides: TGCAGTGCTAGAGATGGGCTTTACAATGAGCAGTTCTTC. The encoded protein is CSARDGLYNEQFF.